Reported below is one TCR beta chain. Patients in Seattle were enrolled during active infection, then followed longitudinally. This CDR3 is 14 amino acids long. The V gene lost 7 bases and the J gene lost 2 bases, with 12 bases spanning the gap. The germline V gene has CDR1 WNHNN and CDR2 SYGVQD (reference sequence). The data are from a study of blood T cell repertoires in COVID-19. Study-wide context: The United States, Italy and Spain were the sources of the acute and convalescent COVID-19 samples. T cells, B-cell-depleted T cells, or PBMCs supplied cDNA or gDNA.

Methods used by the authors: Reference gene primer amplification gave estimated nucleated cell counts. Data came from immunoSEQ multiplex PCR; TCRdb stores just in-frame clones and leaves some out. The V and J calls and clone size come from that table; D and trimming were worked out from the DNA. The data hold roughly 100,000 clones, with about 90% observed a single time. Sequenced: peripheral blood. The rearrangement joins TRBV10-1 to TRBJ1-3; D gene unclear. The sequence was obtained from a human donor with COVID-19, enrolled during active disease. The donor label of this sample is uncertain. The CDR3 nucleotides read TGCGCCAGCAAACCTTCCGAGGCTGGAAACACCATATATTTT. This translates into CASKPSEAGNTIYF.